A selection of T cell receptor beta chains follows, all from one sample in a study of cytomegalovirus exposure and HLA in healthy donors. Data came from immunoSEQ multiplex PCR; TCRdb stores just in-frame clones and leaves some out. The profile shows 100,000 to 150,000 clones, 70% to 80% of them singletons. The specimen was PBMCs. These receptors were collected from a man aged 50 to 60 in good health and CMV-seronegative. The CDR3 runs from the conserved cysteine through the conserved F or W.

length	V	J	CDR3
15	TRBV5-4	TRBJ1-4	CASSRPTGEGEKLFF
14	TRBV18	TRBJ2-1	CASSPMTGVDEQFF
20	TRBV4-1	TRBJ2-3	CASSRQGLAGGTSSTDTQYF
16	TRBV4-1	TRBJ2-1	CASSQIGGSSNNEQFF
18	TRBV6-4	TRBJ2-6	CASPVRDRDPPGANVLTF
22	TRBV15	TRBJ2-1	CATSRDPLRDRGRRGAYNEQFF
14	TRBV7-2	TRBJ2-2	CASSLTTGPGELFF
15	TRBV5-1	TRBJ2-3	CASGGGGTLTDTQYF
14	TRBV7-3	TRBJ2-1	CASSLGGREDEQFF
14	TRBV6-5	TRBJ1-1	CASSSAGGNTEAFF
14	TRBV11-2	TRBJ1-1	CASSFNRENTEAFF
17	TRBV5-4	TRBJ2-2	CASSWGTPRTVTGELFF
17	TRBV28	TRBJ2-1	CASRTPSGTDSYNEQFF
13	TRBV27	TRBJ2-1	CASSLDPPGEQFF
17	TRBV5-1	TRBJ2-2	CASSLGAGSANTGELFF
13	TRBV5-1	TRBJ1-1	CASSRTGDTEAFF
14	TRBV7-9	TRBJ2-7	CASSLAWASYEQYF
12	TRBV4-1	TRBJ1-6	CASSSGDSPLHF